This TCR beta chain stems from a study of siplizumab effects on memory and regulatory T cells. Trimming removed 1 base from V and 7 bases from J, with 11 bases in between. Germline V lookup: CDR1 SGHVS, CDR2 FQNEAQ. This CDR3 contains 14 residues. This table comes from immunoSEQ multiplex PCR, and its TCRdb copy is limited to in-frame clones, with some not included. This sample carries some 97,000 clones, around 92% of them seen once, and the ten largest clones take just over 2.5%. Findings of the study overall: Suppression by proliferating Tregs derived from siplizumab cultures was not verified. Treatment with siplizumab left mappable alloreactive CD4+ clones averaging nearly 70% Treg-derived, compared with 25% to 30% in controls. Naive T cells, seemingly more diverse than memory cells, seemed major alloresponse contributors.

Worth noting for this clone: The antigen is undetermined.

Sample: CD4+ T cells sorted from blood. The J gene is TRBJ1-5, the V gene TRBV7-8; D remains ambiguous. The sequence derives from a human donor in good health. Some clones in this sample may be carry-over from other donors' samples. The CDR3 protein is CASSLDRWAQPQHF. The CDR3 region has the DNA TGTGCCAGCAGCTTAGATCGATGGGCCCAGCCCCAGCATTTT.